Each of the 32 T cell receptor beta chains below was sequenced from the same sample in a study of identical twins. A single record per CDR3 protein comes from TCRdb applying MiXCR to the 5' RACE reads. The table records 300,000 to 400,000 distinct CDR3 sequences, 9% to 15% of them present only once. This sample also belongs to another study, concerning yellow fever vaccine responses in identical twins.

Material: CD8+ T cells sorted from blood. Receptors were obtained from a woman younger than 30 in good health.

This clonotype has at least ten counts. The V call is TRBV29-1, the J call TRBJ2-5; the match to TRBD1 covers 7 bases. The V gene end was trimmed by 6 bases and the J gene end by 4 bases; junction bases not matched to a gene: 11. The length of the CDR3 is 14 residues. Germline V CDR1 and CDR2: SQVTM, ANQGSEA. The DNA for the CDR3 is TGCAGCGTGGACAGGAATATTGGTGTAGAGACCCAGTACTTC. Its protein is CSVDRNIGVETQYF. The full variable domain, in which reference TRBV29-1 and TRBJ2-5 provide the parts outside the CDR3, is SAVISQKPSRDICQRGTSLTIQCQVDSQVTMMFWYRQQPGQSLTLIATANQGSEATYESGFVIDKFPISRPNLTFSTLTVSNMSPEDSSIYLCSVDRNIGVETQYFGPGTRLLVL.

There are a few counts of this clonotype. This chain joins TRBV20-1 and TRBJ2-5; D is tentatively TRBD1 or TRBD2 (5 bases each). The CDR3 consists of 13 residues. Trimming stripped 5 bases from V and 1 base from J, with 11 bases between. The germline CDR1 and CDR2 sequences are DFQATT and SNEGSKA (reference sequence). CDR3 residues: CSASDGTQETQYF. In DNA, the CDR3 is TGCAGTGCTTCAGACGGGACCCAAGAGACCCAGTACTTC.

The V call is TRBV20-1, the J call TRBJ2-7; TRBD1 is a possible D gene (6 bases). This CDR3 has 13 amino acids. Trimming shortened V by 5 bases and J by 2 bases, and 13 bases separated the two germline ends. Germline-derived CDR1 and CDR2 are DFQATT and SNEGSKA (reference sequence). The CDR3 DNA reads TGCAGTGCTGTCCTCGACAGGACCTACGAGCAGTACTTC. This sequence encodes CSAVLDRTYEQYF.

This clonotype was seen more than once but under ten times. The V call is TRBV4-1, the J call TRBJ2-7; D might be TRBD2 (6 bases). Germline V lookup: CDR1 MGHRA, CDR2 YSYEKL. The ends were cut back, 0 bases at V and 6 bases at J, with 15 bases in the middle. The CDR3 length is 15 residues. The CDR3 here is CASSQEELALVEQYF. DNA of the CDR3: TGCGCCAGCAGCCAAGAGGAACTAGCCCTCGTCGAGCAGTACTTC.

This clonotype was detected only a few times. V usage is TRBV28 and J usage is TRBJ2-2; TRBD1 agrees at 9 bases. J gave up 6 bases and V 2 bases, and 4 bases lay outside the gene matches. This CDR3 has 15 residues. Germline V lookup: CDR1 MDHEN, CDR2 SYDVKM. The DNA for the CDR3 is TGTGCCAGCAGTTTAGGGACAGGGTACGCCGGGGAGCTGTTTTTT. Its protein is CASSLGTGYAGELFF.

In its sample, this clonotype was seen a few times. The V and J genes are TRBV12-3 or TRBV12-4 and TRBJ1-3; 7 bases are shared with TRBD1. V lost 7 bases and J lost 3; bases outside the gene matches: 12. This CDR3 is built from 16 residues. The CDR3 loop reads CASTPPGQTHGNTIYF. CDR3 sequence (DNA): TGTGCCAGCACCCCCCCGGGACAGACCCATGGAAACACCATATATTTT.

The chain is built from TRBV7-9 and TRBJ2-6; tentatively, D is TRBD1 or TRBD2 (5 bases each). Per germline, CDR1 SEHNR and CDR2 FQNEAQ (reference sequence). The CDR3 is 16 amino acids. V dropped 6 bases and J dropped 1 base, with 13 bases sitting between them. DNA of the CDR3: TGTGCCAGCAGTCAAGGTGGGGGATCTGGGGCCAACGTCCTGACTTTC. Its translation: CASSQGGGSGANVLTF.

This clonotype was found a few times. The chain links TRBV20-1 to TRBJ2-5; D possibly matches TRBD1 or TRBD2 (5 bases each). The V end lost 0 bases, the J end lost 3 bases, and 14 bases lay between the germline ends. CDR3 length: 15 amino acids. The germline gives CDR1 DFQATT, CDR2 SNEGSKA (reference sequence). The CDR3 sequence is CSARDFRDGEETQYF. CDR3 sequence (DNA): TGCAGTGCTAGAGATTTTCGGGACGGTGAAGAGACCCAGTACTTC.

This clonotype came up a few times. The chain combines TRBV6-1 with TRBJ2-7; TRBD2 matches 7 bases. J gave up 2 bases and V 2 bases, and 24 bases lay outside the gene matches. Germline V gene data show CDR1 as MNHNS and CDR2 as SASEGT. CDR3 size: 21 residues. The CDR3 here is CASSERLAPSKIYYAPYEQYF. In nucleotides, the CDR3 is TGTGCCAGCAGTGAACGACTAGCTCCGAGCAAGATTTACTATGCTCCCTACGAGCAGTACTTC.

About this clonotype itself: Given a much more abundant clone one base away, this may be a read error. The CDR3: CSAWGGSYNEQYF. The DNA for the CDR3 is TGCAGCGCCTGGGGGGGATCCTACAATGAGCAGTACTTC. The V call is TRBV29-1, the J call TRBJ2-1; 7 bases are shared with TRBD2. The better agreement between TRBJ2-7 and the DNA end casts doubt on the J call. CDR1 SQVTM and CDR2 ANQGSEA come from the germline V gene. The CDR3 length is 13 residues.

In DNA, the CDR3 is TGTGCCAGCAGCTTAGTAGGCGCGGTACCCACAGATACGCAGTATTTT. Amino acid sequence: CASSLVGAVPTDTQYF. The gene calls are TRBV7-8 and TRBJ2-3; D remains unclear. Per germline, CDR1 SGHVS and CDR2 FQNEAQ. The CDR3 sequence is 16 residues long. V shed 1 base and J shed 2 bases, with 13 bases lying between them. The variable domain in full, completed from reference TRBV7-8 and TRBJ2-3, reads GAGVSQSPRYKVAKRGQDVALRCDPISGHVSLFWYQQALGQGPEFLTYFQNEAQLDKSGLPSDRFFAERPEGSVSTLKIQRTQQEDSAVYLCASSLVGAVPTDTQYFGPGTRLTVL.

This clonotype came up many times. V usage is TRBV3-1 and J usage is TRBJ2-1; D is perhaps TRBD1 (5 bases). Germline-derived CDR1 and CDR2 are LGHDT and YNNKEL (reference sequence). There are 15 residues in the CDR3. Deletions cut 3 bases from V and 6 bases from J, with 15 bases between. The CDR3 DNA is TGTGCCAGCAGCCAGGTCAGGGCCGCCGGCAATGAGCAGTTCTTC. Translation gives CASSQVRAAGNEQFF.

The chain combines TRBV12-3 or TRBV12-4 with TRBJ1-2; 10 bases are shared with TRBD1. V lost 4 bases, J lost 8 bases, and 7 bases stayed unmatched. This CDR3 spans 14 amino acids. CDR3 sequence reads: CASSSGTGVRGYTF. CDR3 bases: TGTGCCAGCAGTTCAGGGACAGGGGTTAGGGGCTACACCTTC.

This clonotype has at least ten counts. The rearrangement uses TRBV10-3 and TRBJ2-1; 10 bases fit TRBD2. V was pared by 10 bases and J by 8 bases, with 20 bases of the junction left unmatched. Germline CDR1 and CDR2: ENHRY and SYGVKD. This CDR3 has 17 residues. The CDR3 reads CATPESASGSVIDEQFF. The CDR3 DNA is TGTGCCACCCCCGAGTCGGCTAGCGGGAGCGTAATAGATGAGCAGTTCTTC.

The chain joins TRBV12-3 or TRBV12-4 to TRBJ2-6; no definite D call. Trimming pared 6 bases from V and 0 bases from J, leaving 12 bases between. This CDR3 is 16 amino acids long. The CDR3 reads CASSLRRNSGANVLTF. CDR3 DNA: TGTGCCAGCAGCCTCCGCCGAAACTCTGGGGCCAACGTCCTGACTTTC.

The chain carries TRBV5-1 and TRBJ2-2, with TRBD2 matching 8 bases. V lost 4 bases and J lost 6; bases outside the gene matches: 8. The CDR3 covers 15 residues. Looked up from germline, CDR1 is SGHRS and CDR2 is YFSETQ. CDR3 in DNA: TGCGCCAGCAGCACACAGAGCGGGAGCCCCGGGGAGCTGTTTTTT. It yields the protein CASSTQSGSPGELFF.

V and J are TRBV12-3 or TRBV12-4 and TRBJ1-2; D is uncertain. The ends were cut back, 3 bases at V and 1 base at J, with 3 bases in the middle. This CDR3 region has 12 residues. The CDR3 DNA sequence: TGTGCCAGCAGTTTCGGTAACTATGGCTACACCTTC. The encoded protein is CASSFGNYGYTF.

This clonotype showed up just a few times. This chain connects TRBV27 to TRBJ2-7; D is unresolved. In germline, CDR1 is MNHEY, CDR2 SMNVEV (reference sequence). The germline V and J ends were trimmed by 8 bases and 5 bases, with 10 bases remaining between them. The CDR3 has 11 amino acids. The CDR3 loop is CASANYDEQYF. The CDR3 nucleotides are TGTGCCAGCGCGAATTATGACGAGCAGTACTTC.

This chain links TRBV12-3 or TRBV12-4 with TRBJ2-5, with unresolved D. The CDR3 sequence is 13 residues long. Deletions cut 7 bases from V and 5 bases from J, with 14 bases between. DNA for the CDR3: TGTGCCAGCACCCCTCATCGTGCGGAGACCCAGTACTTC. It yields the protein CASTPHRAETQYF.

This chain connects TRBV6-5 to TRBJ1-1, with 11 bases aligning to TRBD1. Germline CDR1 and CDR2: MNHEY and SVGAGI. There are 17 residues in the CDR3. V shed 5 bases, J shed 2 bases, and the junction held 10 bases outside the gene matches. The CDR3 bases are TGTGCCAGCAGTAACACGGGACAGGGGGTTGTCAACACTGAAGCTTTCTTT. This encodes CASSNTGQGVVNTEAFF.

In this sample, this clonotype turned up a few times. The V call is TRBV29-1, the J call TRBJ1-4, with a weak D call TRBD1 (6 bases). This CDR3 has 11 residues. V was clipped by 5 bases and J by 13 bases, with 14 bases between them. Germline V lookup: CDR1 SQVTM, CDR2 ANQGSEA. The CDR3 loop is CSVPQGNRLFF. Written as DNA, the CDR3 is TGCAGCGTTCCACAGGGTAATCGACTGTTTTTT.

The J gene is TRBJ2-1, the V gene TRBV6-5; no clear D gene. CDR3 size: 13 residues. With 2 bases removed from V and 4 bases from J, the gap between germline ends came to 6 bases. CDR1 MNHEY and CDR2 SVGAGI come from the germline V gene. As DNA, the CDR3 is TGTGCCAGCAGTTACGCCTTGTACAATGAGCAGTTCTTC. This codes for CASSYALYNEQFF.

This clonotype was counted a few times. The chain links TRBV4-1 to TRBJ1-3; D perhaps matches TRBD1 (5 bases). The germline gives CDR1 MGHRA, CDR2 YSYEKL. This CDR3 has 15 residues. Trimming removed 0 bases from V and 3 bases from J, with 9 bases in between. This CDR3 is CASSQDRGGGNTIYF. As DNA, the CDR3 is TGCGCCAGCAGCCAAGATCGGGGGGGTGGAAACACCATATATTTT.

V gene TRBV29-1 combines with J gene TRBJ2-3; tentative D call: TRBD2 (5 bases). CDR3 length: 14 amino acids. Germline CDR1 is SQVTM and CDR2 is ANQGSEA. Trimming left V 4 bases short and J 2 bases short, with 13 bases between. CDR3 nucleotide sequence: TGCAGCGTTGGCCAAGCGGCTAACACAGATACGCAGTATTTT. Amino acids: CSVGQAANTDTQYF.

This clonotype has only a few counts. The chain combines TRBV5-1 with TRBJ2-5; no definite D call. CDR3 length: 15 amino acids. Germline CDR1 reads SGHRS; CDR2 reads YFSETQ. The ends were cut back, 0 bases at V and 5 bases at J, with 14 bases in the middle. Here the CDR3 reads CASSLGAILKETQYF. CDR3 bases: TGCGCCAGCAGCTTGGGGGCCATATTGAAGGAGACCCAGTACTTC.

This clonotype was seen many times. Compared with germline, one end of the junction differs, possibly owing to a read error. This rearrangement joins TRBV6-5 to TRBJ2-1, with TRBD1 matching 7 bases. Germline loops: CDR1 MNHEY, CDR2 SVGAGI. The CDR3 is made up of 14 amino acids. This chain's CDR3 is CASSLEGQYTEQFF. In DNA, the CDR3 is TGTGCCAGCAGTTTAGAGGGACAGTACACTGAGCAGTTCTTC.

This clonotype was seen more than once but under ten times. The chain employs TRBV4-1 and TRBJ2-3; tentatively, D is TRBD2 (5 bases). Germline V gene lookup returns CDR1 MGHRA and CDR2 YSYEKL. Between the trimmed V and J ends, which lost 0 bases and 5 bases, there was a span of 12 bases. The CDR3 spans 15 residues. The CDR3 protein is CASSQDEDWRDTQYF. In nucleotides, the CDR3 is TGCGCCAGCAGCCAAGACGAGGACTGGAGAGATACGCAGTATTTT.

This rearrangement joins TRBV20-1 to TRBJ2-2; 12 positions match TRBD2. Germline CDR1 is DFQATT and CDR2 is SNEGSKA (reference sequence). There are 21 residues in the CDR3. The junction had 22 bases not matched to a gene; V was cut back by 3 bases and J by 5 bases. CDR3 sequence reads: CSASNGMGLAGGPRRTGELFF. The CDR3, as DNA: TGCAGTGCTAGTAACGGAATGGGTCTAGCGGGAGGGCCGAGGAGGACCGGGGAGCTGTTTTTT.

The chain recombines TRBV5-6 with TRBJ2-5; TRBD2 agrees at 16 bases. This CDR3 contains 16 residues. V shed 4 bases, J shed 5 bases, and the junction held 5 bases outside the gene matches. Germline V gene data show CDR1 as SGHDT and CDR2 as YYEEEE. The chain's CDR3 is CASSRGLAGGPETQYF. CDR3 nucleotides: TGTGCCAGCAGCCGGGGACTAGCGGGGGGGCCTGAGACCCAGTACTTC.

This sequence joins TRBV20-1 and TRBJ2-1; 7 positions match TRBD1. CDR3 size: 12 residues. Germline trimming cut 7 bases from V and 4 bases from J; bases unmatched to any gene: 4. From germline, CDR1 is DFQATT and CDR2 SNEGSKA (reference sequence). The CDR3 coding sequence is TGCAGTGGCACGACAGGGTACAATGAGCAGTTCTTC. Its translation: CSGTTGYNEQFF.

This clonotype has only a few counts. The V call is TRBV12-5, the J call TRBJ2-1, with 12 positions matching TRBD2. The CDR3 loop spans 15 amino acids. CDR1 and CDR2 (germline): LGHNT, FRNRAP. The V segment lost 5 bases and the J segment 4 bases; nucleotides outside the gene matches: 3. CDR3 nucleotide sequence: TGTGCTAGTGGTCAAACTAGCGGGGGGTACAATGAGCAGTTCTTC. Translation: CASGQTSGGYNEQFF. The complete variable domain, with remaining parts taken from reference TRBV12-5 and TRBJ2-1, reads DARVTQTPRHKVTEMGQEVTMRCQPILGHNTVFWYRQTMMQGLELLAYFRNRAPLDDSGMPKDRFSAEMPDATLATLKIQPSEPRDSAVYFCASGQTSGGYNEQFFGPGTRLTVL.

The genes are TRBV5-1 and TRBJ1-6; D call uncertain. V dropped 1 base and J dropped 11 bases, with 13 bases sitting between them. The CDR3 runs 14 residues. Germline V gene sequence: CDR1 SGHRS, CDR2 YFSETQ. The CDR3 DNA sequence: TGCGCCAGCAGCTTGAGCCACAACCGGGCACCCCTCCACTTT. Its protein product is CASSLSHNRAPLHF.